Below, 6 T cell receptor beta chains from the same sample are listed, as sequenced in a study of T cells in Graves' hyperthyroidism and ophthalmopathy. Amplified TCR beta CDR3 regions came from RNA transcripts. First-round RT-PCR with HTBI primers amplified the TCR CDR3 region. TCRdb reprocessed the multiplex PCR reads via MiXCR and lists one record per CDR3 protein. The sample includes about 400,000 distinct CDR3 sequences, 14% to 15% of them seen just once. The sample comprised blood. These receptor sequences come from a woman in her thirties with Graves' hyperthyroidism.

This clonotype was observed a few times. The chain is built from TRBV4-2 and TRBJ1-6; D is possibly TRBD1 (6 bases). This CDR3 is 16 amino acids long. V lost 0 bases, J lost 6 bases, and 12 bases lay in between. Germline V gene data show CDR1 as LGHNA and CDR2 as YNFKEQ. DNA for the CDR3: TGTGCCAGCAGCCAAGATAGGGGGGGCCTTAATTCACCCCTCCACTTT. Protein: CASSQDRGGLNSPLHF.

The V and J genes are TRBV4-2 and TRBJ1-6; tentatively, D is TRBD1 (6 bases). V was clipped by 3 bases and J by 4 bases, with 10 bases between them. The CDR3 contains 15 residues. CDR1 is LGHNA, CDR2 YNFKEQ, per germline. The CDR3 loop reads CASSHGQTYNSPLHF. The CDR3 DNA sequence: TGTGCCAGCAGCCACGGACAGACTTATAATTCACCCCTCCACTTT.

Details on this clonotype: A clone one base away is much larger, so this may be a read error. The chain recombines TRBV6-1 with TRBJ2-1; 9 bases line up with TRBD2. The V and J ends lost 4 bases and 7 bases, in that order; junction bases with no gene match: 8. CDR1 and CDR2 (germline): MNHNS, SASEGT. The CDR3 spans 15 residues. The CDR3 DNA is TGTGCCAGCAGTGCCAGCGGGGGGCTCCCGAATGAGCAGTTCTTC. Protein sequence: CASSASGGLPNEQFF.

This clonotype has ten or more counts. The J gene is TRBJ2-7, the V gene TRBV10-1; the D is unclear. Germline V CDR1 and CDR2: WNHNN, SYGVQD (reference sequence). Trimming pared 3 bases from V and 2 bases from J, leaving 14 bases between. The CDR3 contains 15 residues. The CDR3 sequence: CASSERSEIPYEQYF. CDR3 bases: TGCGCCAGCAGTGAAAGGAGCGAGATTCCCTACGAGCAGTACTTC.

This chain links TRBV7-2 with TRBJ2-3; 9 bases are a match to TRBD2. The CDR3 sequence is 14 residues long. Germline V gene lookup returns CDR1 SGHTA and CDR2 FQGNSA. V gave up 3 bases and J gave up 5 bases; unmatched junction bases: 3. The CDR3 is CASSLTSGGDTQYF. CDR3 sequence (DNA): TGTGCCAGCAGCTTGACTAGCGGAGGAGATACGCAGTATTTT.

This clonotype was observed at least ten times. The genes are TRBV7-2 and TRBJ2-7; no firm D call. The CDR3 runs to 19 residues. Trimming removed 4 bases at V and 2 bases at J, with 27 bases between. From germline, CDR1 is SGHTA and CDR2 FQGNSA. CDR3 in DNA: TGTGCCAGCAGCTCCGCGGCCGGGCTTACACGGCTATTACCCTACGAGCAGTACTTC. This codes for CASSSAAGLTRLLPYEQYF.